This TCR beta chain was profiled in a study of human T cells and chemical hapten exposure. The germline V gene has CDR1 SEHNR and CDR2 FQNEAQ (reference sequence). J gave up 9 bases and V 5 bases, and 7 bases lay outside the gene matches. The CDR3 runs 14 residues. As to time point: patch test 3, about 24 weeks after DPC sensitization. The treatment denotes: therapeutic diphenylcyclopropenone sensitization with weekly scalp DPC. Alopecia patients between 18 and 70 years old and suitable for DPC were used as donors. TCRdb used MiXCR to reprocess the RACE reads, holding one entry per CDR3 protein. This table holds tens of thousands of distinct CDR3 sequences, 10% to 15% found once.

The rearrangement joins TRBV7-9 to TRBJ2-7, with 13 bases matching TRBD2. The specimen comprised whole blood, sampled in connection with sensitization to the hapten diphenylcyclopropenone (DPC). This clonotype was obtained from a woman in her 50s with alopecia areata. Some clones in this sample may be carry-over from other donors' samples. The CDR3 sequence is CASSRTSGSHGQYF. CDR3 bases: TGTGCCAGCAGCAGGACTAGCGGGAGTCATGGGCAGTACTTC.